The present T cell receptor (beta chain) was sequenced within a study of persistence of HIV-infected CD4 T cells. Study details: Median time on suppressive ART was 8 years.

Note on this clone: As yet, its antigen is unknown.

This CDR3 comprises 15 residues. V lost 6 bases and J 2 bases, leaving 14 bases between the germline ends. The V gene's germline CDR1 is MNHEY and CDR2 SMNVEV (reference sequence). General study results and limits: Degenerate expanded CDR3beta sequences were enriched among CMV- and Gag-responding cells.

The libraries were made with immunoSEQ version 4 in survey mode. This table comes from immunoSEQ multiplex PCR, and its TCRdb copy is limited to in-frame clones, with some not included. Altogether about 46,000 clones are present, just under 90% being singletons, with the ten largest covering 3.3%. Cells were stimulated nonspecifically with anti-CD3/anti-CD28 magnetic beads. CD4+ T cells upregulating both CD40 ligand and CD69 were sorted as responding cells. These HIV-1-infected adults initiated suppressive ART in chronic infection. CD8-depleted PBMCs were stimulated about 17 hours with anti-CD28/CD49d costimulation, CD40-blocking antibody and enfuvirtide.

Sequencing was performed on CD4+ T cells sorted from PBMCs after approximately 20-hour stimulation, taken from a patient who received antiretroviral therapy. This TCR was recovered from an adult woman with HIV who was CMV-seropositive. The chain links TRBV27 to TRBJ1-3; D is undetermined. CDR3 coding DNA: TGTGCCAGCAGCTTAACCTCAGAGGCTGGAAACACCATATATTTT. Translated, it gives CASSLTSEAGNTIYF.